This TCR beta chain was found in a study of blood T cells in healthy people across ages. About the study: Per two T cells, template switching captured roughly one barcoded beta molecule. Notes on the study in general: Diversity figures based on one million T cells were deemed too low. Age showed a roughly linear inverse relationship with TCR beta diversity per million T cells.

A remark on this clonotype: What it binds is unknown.

The V end lost 5 bases, the J end lost 6 bases, and 14 bases lay between the germline ends. The CDR3 runs 14 residues. A sample-barcoded 5' primer and a J-beta primer mix were used in a second PCR of roughly 7 to 11 cycles. Each sample yielded at least 3 million CDR3-containing paired-end reads. TCRdb redid the calling of the 5' RACE reads with MiXCR, one entry per CDR3 protein. The data contain fewer than 800,000 distinct CDR3 sequences, around 49% of them singletons. This TCR was sampled from a woman in her sixties or seventies in good health. The sequenced sample consisted of blood. The chain is built from TRBV12-3 or TRBV12-4 and TRBJ1-5; D is perhaps TRBD1 (5 bases). CDR3 DNA sequence: TGTGCCAGCAGTCTCGGCCGGGGGTTTCAGCCCCAGCATTTT. Amino acids: CASSLGRGFQPQHF.